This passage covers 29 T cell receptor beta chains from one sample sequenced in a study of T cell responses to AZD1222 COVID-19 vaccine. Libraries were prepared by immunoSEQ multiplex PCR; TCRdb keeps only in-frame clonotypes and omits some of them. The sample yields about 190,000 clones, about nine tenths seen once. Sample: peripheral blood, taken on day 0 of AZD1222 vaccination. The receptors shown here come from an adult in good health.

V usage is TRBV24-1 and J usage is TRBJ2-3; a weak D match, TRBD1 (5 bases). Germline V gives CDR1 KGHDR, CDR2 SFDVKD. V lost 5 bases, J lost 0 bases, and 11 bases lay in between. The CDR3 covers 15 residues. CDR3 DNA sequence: TGTGCCACCAGTGGCATCAGGGATAGCACAGATACGCAGTATTTT. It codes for CATSGIRDSTDTQYF.

DNA for the CDR3: TGTGCCAGCAGTTTATTTTCAGGGGTGGAGGAAAAACTGTTTTTT. Translated, it gives CASSLFSGVEEKLFF. The chain links TRBV27 to TRBJ1-4; D may be TRBD1 (6 bases). With 1 base removed from V and 8 bases from J, the gap between germline ends came to 14 bases. CDR3 size: 15 residues. Germline CDR1 reads MNHEY; CDR2 reads SMNVEV (reference sequence).

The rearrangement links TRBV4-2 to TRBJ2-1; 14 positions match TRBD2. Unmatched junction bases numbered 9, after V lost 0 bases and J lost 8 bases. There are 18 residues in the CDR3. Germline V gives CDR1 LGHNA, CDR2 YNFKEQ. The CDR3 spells CASSQDSSGLAGVYEQFF. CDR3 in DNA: TGTGCCAGCAGCCAAGATTCCTCGGGACTAGCGGGAGTCTATGAGCAGTTCTTC.

CDR3 nucleotides: TGTGCCAGCAGCTGGGCTAGCGGGAGTTACGAGCAGTACTTC. Protein sequence: CASSWASGSYEQYF. The chain has TRBV14 and TRBJ2-7, with 10 nucleotides matching TRBD2. CDR1 and CDR2 (germline): SGHDN, FVKESK. Trimming took 5 bases from V and 4 from J; bases not matched to a gene: 5. This CDR3 is 14 amino acids long. The entire variable domain, with the rest obtained from reference TRBV14 and TRBJ2-7, is as follows: EAGVTQFPSHSVIEKGQTVTLRCDPISGHDNLYWYRRVMGKEIKFLLHFVKESKQDESGMPNNRFLAERTGGTYSTLKVQPAELEDSGVYFCASSWASGSYEQYFGPGTRLTVT.

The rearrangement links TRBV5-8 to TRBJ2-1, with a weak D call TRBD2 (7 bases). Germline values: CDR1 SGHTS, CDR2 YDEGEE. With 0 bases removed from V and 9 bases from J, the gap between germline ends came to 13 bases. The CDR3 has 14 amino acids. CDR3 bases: TGTGCCAGCAGCTTGGGCACAAGGGGGGGTGAGCAGTTCTTC. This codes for CASSLGTRGGEQFF.

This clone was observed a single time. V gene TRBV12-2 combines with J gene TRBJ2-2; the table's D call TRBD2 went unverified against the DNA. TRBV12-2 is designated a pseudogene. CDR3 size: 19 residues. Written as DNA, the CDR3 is TGTGCAAGTCGCTTAGCGTCATGTAGGCTAGCGGGAGGGATCGGGGAGCTGTTTTTT. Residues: CASRLASCRLAGGIGELFF.

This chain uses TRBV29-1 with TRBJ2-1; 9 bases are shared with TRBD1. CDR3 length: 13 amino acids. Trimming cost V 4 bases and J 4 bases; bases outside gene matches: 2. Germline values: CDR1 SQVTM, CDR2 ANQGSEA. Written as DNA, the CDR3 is TGCAGCGTTGTCGGGACAGGGTACAATGAGCAGTTCTTC. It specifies CSVVGTGYNEQFF.

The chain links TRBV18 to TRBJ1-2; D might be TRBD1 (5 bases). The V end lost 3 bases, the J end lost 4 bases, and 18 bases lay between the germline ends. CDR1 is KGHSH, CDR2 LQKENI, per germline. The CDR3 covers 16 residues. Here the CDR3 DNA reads TGTGCCAGCTCACCGTCGGGGGTCATGTGGACCTATGGCTACACCTTC. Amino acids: CASSPSGVMWTYGYTF.

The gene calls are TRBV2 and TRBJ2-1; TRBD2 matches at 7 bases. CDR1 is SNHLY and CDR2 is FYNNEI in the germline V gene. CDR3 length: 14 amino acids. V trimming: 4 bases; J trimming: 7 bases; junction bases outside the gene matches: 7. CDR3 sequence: CASSVAGAGNEQFF. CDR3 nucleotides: TGTGCCAGCAGTGTGGCGGGAGCAGGGAATGAGCAGTTCTTC.

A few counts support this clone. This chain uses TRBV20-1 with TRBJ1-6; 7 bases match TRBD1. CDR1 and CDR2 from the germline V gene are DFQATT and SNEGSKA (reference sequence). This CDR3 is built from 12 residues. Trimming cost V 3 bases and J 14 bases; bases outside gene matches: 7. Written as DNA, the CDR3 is TGCAGTGCTAGTGACAGGGTGGATGCCCTCCACTTT. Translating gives CSASDRVDALHF.

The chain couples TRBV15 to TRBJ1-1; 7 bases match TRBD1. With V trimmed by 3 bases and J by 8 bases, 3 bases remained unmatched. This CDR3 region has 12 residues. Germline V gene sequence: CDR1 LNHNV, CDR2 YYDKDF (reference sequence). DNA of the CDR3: TGTGCCACCAGCAGTAAGGGGGCGGAAGCTTTCTTT. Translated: CATSSKGAEAFF.

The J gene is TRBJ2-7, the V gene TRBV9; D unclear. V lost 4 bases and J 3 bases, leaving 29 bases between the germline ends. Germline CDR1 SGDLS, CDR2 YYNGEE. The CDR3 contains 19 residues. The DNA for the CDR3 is TGTGCCAGCAGCCCCCCGCGTCAGAGTCTTAAACTAACCCGCTACGAGCAGTACTTC. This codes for CASSPPRQSLKLTRYEQYF.

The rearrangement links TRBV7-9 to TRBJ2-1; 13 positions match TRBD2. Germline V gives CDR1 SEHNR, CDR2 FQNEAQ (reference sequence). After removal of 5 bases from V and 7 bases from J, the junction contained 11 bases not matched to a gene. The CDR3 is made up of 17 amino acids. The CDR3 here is CASSPTSGRSEGNEQFF. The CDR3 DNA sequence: TGTGCCAGCAGCCCGACTAGCGGGAGGTCTGAGGGGAATGAGCAGTTCTTC.

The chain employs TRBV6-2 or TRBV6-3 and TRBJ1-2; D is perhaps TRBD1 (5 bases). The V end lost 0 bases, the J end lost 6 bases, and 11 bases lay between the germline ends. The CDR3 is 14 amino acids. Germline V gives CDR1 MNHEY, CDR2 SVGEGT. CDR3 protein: CASSYSQVRDGYTF. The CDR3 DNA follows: TGTGCCAGCAGTTACTCACAGGTCCGTGATGGCTACACCTTC.

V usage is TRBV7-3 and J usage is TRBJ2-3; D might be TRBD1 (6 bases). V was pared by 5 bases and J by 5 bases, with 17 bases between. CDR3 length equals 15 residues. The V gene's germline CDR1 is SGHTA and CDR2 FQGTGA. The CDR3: CASSQGSGVRDTQYF. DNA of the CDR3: TGTGCCAGCAGCCAAGGGTCAGGGGTCAGAGATACGCAGTATTTT.

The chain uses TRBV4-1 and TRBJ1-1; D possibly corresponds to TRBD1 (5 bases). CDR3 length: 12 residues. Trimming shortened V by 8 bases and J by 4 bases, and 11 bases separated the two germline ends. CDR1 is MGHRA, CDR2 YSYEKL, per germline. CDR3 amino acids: CASGGGCTEAFF. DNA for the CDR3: TGCGCCAGCGGGGGGGGTTGCACTGAAGCTTTCTTT.

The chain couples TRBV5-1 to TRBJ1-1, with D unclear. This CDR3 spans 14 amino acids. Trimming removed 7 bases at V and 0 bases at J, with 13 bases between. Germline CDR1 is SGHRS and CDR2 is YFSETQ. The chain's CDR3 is CASDKDGLNTEAFF. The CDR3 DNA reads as TGCGCCAGCGATAAAGACGGACTGAACACTGAAGCTTTCTTT.

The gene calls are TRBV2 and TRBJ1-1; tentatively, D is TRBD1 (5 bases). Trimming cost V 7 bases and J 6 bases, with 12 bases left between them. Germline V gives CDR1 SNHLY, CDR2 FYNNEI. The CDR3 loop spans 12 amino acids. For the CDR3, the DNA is TGTGCCAGCAAGCTCGGGGCGTCTGAAGCTTTCTTT. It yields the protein CASKLGASEAFF.

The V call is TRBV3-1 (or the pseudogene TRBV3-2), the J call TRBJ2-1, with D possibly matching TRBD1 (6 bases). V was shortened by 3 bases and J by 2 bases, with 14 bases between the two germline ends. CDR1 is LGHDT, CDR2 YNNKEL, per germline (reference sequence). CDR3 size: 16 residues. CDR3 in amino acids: CASSQDPRDTYNEQFF. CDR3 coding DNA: TGTGCCAGCAGCCAGGACCCCCGGGACACCTACAATGAGCAGTTCTTC.

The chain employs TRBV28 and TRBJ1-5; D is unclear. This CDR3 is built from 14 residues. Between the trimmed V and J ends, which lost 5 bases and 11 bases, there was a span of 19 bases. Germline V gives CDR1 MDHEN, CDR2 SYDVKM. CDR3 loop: CASSPPGPSSSQHF. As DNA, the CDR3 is TGTGCCAGCAGTCCCCCCGGCCCGTCCAGTTCCCAGCATTTT.

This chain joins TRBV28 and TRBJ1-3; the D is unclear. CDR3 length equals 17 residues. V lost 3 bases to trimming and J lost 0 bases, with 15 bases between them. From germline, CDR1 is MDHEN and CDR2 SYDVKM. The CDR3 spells CASSFPPQSYSGNTIYF. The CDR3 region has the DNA TGTGCCAGCAGTTTCCCCCCGCAGTCCTACTCTGGAAACACCATATATTTT.

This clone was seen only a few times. In DNA, the CDR3 is TGTGCCAGCAGCCCACCCTGGACAGCGAATTATGGCTACACCTTC. It yields the protein CASSPPWTANYGYTF. This chain uses TRBV7-9 with TRBJ1-2, with TRBD1 as a possible D gene (6 bases). Germline CDR1 and CDR2: SEHNR and FQNEAQ (reference sequence). This CDR3 is 15 amino acids long. V was pared by 5 bases and J by 5 bases, with 18 bases between.

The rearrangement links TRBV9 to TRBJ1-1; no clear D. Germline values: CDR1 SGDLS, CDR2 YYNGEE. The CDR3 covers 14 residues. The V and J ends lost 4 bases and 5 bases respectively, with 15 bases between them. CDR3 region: CASSSGREKTEAFF. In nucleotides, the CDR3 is TGTGCCAGCAGCTCTGGGAGGGAGAAAACTGAAGCTTTCTTT.

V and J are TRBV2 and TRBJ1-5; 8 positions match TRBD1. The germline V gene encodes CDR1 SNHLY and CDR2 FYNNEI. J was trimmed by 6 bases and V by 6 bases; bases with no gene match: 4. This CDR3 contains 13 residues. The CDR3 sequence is CASRAGGFQPQHF. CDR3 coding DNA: TGTGCCAGCAGGGCAGGGGGCTTTCAGCCCCAGCATTTT.

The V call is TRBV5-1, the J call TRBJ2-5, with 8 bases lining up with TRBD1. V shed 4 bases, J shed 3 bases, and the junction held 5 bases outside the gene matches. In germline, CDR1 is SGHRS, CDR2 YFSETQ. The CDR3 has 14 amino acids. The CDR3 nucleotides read TGCGCCAGCAGCCAGGGACAGGTCAAAGAGACCCAGTACTTC. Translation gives CASSQGQVKETQYF.

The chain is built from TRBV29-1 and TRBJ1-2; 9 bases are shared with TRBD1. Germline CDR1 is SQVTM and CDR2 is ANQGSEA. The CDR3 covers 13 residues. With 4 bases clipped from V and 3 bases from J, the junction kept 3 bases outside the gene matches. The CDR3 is CSVGGDRDYGYTF. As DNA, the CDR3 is TGCAGCGTTGGCGGGGACAGGGACTATGGCTACACCTTC.

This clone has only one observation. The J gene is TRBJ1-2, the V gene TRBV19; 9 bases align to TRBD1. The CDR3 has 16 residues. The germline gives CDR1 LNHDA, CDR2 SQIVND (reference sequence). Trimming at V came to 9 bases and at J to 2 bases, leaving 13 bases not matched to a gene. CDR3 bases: TGTGCCAGCACAGGGGGCAGACTTTGGGTGAACTATGGCTACACCTTC. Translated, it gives CASTGGRLWVNYGYTF.

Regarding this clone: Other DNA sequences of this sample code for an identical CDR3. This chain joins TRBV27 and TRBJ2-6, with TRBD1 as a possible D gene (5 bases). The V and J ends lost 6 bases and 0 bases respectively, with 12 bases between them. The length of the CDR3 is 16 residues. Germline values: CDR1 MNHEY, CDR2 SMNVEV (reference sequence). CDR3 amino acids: CASRQTGPSGANVLTF. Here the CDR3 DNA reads TGTGCCAGCAGGCAAACAGGCCCCTCTGGGGCCAACGTCCTGACTTTC.

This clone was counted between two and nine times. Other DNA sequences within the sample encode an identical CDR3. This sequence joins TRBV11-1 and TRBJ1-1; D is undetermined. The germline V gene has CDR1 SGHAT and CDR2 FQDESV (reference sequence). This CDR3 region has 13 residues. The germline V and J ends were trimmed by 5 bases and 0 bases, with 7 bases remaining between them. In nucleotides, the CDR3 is TGTGCCAGCAGCCTGGGGTTGAACACTGAAGCTTTCTTT. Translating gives CASSLGLNTEAFF.